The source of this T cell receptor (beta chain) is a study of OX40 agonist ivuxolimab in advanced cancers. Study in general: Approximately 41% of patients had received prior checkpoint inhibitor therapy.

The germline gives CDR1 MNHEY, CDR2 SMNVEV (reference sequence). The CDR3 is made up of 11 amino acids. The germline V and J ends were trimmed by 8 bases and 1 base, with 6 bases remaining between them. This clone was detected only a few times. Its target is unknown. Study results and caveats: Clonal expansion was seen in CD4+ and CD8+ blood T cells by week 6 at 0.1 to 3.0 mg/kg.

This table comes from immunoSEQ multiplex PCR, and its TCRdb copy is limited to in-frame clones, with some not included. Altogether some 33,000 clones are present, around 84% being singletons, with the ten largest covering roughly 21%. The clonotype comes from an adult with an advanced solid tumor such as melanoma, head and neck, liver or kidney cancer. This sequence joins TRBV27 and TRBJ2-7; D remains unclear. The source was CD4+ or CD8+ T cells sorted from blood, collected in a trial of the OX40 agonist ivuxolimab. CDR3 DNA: TGTGCCAGCCGTGGTTCCTACGAGCAGTACTTC. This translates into CASRGSYEQYF.